What follows are 23 T cell receptor beta chains derived from one specimen sequenced in a study of T-cell memory formation after mild COVID-19. TCRdb independently ran MiXCR on the 5' RACE reads; one entry per CDR3 protein. The sample holds roughly 100,000 distinct CDR3 sequences, less than 15% seen once. Sequences were obtained from PBMCs or a T cell subset sorted from them (not recorded which). The source of these receptors is an adult woman who had mild COVID-19 (a few samples of this study predate the infection). Cell type and time point are not known.

This clonotype occurred a few times. The V and J genes are TRBV12-5 and TRBJ1-5, with no clear D. Deletions cut 6 bases from V and 3 bases from J, with 6 bases between. The CDR3 is 12 residues long. Germline values: CDR1 LGHNT, CDR2 FRNRAP. The CDR3 here is CASGELNQPQHF. The CDR3 DNA sequence: TGTGCTAGTGGAGAACTCAATCAGCCCCAGCATTTT.

The sample holds a few counts of this clonotype. The V and J genes are TRBV20-1 and TRBJ1-1; D may be TRBD1 (5 bases). Trimming pared 3 bases from V and 1 base from J, leaving 9 bases between. Germline values: CDR1 DFQATT, CDR2 SNEGSKA (reference sequence). CDR3 size: 13 residues. The CDR3 DNA sequence: TGCAGTGCTAGTGGGACCGCGAACACTGAAGCTTTCTTT. The encoded protein is CSASGTANTEAFF.

The genes are TRBV4-3 and TRBJ2-7; maybe TRBD2 (5 bases). V was clipped by 4 bases and J by 0 bases, with 13 bases between them. This CDR3 spans 15 amino acids. From germline, CDR1 is LGHNA and CDR2 YSLEER. CDR3 nucleotides: TGCGCCAGCAGCCCTCTGCACGGGAACTCCTACGAGCAGTACTTC. As protein: CASSPLHGNSYEQYF.

This chain links TRBV4-2 with TRBJ2-5; no clear D. Trimming shortened V by 1 base and J by 6 bases, and 12 bases separated the two germline ends. The germline gives CDR1 LGHNA, CDR2 YNFKEQ. The CDR3 extends over 14 amino acids. CDR3 residues: CASSQVVAEKTQYF. The CDR3 DNA is TGTGCCAGCAGCCAAGTTGTGGCGGAGAAGACCCAGTACTTC.

This clonotype came up a few times. J is TRBJ2-7 and V is TRBV7-6; unclear D gene. The length of the CDR3 is 14 residues. V shed 1 base and J shed 4 bases, with 11 bases lying between them. The germline V gene has CDR1 SGHVS and CDR2 FNYEAQ. The CDR3 DNA is TGTGCCAGCAGCTTAGGATCTGGGGATTACGAGCAGTACTTC. As protein: CASSLGSGDYEQYF.

This clonotype is medium-sized. The chain has TRBV4-1 and TRBJ2-7, with D unclear. With 2 bases removed from V and 5 bases from J, the gap between germline ends came to 10 bases. Germline lookup yields CDR1 MGHRA and CDR2 YSYEKL. The CDR3 extends over 13 amino acids. CDR3 sequence (DNA): TGCGCCAGCAGCCAACCGAATGGGGACGAGCAGTACTTC. Translating it yields CASSQPNGDEQYF.

The table lists this clonotype with a few counts. The chain couples TRBV7-2 to TRBJ2-3; TRBD2 agrees at 12 bases. V dropped 6 bases and J dropped 1; count of bases not matched to a gene: 11. Germline CDR1 SGHTA, CDR2 FQGNSA. This CDR3 is 18 amino acids long. CDR3 sequence reads: CASRKTSGGFFGTDTQYF. DNA of the CDR3: TGTGCCAGCAGGAAGACTAGCGGGGGATTTTTTGGCACAGATACGCAGTATTTT. Full variable domain (remainder filled in from reference TRBV7-2 and TRBJ2-3): GAGVSQSPSNKVTEKGKDVELRCDPISGHTALYWYRQSLGQGLEFLIYFQGNSAPDKSGLPSDRFSAERTGGSVSTLTIQRTQQEDSAVYLCASRKTSGGFFGTDTQYFGPGTRLTVL.

The V call is TRBV5-8, the J call TRBJ1-1, with D unresolved. CDR3 length equals 16 residues. Germline V gene data show CDR1 as SGHTS and CDR2 as YDEGEE. The V end lost 0 bases, the J end lost 4 bases, and 16 bases lay between the germline ends. The DNA for the CDR3 is TGTGCCAGCAGCTTGGGGACGGGGTGGGGTAGCACTGAAGCTTTCTTT. Translation gives CASSLGTGWGSTEAFF.

This clonotype is medium-sized in the sample. The chain carries TRBV10-3 and TRBJ2-5; TRBD2 agrees at 8 bases. J gave up 4 bases and V 10 bases, and 17 bases lay outside the gene matches. The CDR3 covers 16 residues. From germline, CDR1 is ENHRY and CDR2 SYGVKD. CDR3: CATVGGVAGTGETQYF. CDR3 coding DNA: TGTGCCACCGTAGGTGGGGTAGCGGGAACCGGAGAGACCCAGTACTTC.

Here the CDR3 DNA reads TGTGCCAGCAGGAACGACAGGACTAGCTCCTACAATGAGCAGTTCTTC. It translates to CASRNDRTSSYNEQFF. The rearrangement links TRBV7-9 to TRBJ2-1, with a tentative D call TRBD2 (7 bases). With 6 bases removed from V and 0 bases from J, the gap between germline ends came to 15 bases. The germline gives CDR1 SEHNR, CDR2 FQNEAQ (reference sequence). The CDR3 contains 16 residues.

V and J are TRBV4-1 and TRBJ2-3; a weak D match, TRBD1 (6 bases). CDR1 and CDR2 (germline): MGHRA, YSYEKL. V was trimmed by 2 bases and J by 6 bases, leaving 12 bases between them. The length of the CDR3 is 14 residues. CDR3 in amino acids: CASSQSQGYDTQYF. The DNA of the CDR3 is TGCGCCAGCAGCCAATCCCAGGGGTACGATACGCAGTATTTT.

This CDR3 is CASSLNSPDTQYF. Written as DNA, the CDR3 is TGTGCCAGCAGCTTGAACAGTCCAGATACGCAGTATTTT. This chain connects TRBV5-6 to TRBJ2-3; D remains ambiguous. The CDR3 is 13 amino acids. V was cut by 1 base and J by 4 bases, with 7 bases left in between. Germline CDR1 SGHDT, CDR2 YYEEEE.

The chain combines TRBV30 with TRBJ2-1, with 10 bases aligning to TRBD1. In germline, CDR1 is GTSNPN, CDR2 SVGIG (reference sequence). This CDR3 has 15 amino acids. Trimming at V came to 4 bases and at J to 8 bases, leaving 11 bases not matched to a gene. The CDR3 spells CAWNSGTGALDEQFF. CDR3 nucleotide sequence: TGTGCCTGGAACTCCGGGACAGGGGCTTTAGATGAGCAGTTCTTC.

This chain connects TRBV7-2 to TRBJ2-1, with D uncertain. V shed 0 bases and J shed 0 bases, with 9 bases lying between them. The CDR3 contains 16 residues. Germline CDR1 is SGHTA and CDR2 is FQGNSA. The CDR3 sequence is CASSLAFRGSYNEQFF. CDR3 DNA sequence: TGTGCCAGCAGCTTAGCTTTTCGCGGCTCCTACAATGAGCAGTTCTTC.

Concerning this clonotype: A single base separates this from a much larger clone, so it may be a read error. The chain couples TRBV6-5 to TRBJ1-5, with D unclear. Germline values: CDR1 MNHEY, CDR2 SVGAGI. This CDR3 comprises 14 residues. V lost 6 bases to trimming and J lost 3 bases, with 12 bases between them. CDR3 sequence: CASSQGSDNQPQHF. As DNA, the CDR3 is TGTGCCAGCAGCCAAGGGTCCGACAATCAGCCCCAGCATTTT.

This chain joins TRBV5-1 and TRBJ2-7, with 9 bases fitting TRBD1. With V trimmed by 7 bases and J by 4 bases, 9 bases remained unmatched. The germline gives CDR1 SGHRS, CDR2 YFSETQ. The length of the CDR3 is 14 residues. CDR3 protein: CASHLGTGRYEQYF. The DNA of the CDR3 is TGCGCCAGCCACCTCGGGACAGGGAGATACGAGCAGTACTTC.

This clonotype was seen more than once but under ten times. The chain couples TRBV3-1 to TRBJ2-5; TRBD2 matches at 8 bases. The V and J ends lost 0 bases and 3 bases, in that order; junction bases with no gene match: 6. CDR1 and CDR2 (germline): LGHDT, YNNKEL (reference sequence). The CDR3 loop spans 16 amino acids. CDR3 DNA sequence: TGTGCCAGCAGCCAAGATTGGAATAGCGGGGAAGAGACCCAGTACTTC. This encodes CASSQDWNSGEETQYF.

This clonotype was detected ten times or more. The chain uses TRBV20-1 and TRBJ2-2; 7 bases map to TRBD1. V lost 0 bases and J lost 2; bases outside the gene matches: 12. CDR3 length: 18 amino acids. Looked up from germline, CDR1 is DFQATT and CDR2 is SNEGSKA (reference sequence). The DNA for the CDR3 is TGCAGTGCTAGAGAGCTAACAGGGGAAAAAGTAAACACCGGGGAGCTGTTTTTT. This translates into CSARELTGEKVNTGELFF.

This clonotype was picked up a small number of times. The chain has TRBV25-1 and TRBJ1-3; 8 nucleotides align to TRBD1. Per the germline V gene, CDR1 is MGHDK and CDR2 is SYGVNS. CDR3 length: 17 residues. Losses at the gene ends were 3 bases for V and 0 bases for J; bases not matched to a gene: 7. CDR3 nucleotide sequence: TGTGCCAGCAGTGAGCCGGGACAGGAGTACTCTGGAAACACCATATATTTT. Its protein is CASSEPGQEYSGNTIYF.

This chain uses TRBV7-9 with TRBJ2-2, with D perhaps TRBD1 (6 bases). The V and J ends lost 5 bases and 5 bases respectively, with 12 bases between them. Germline V gene lookup returns CDR1 SEHNR and CDR2 FQNEAQ (reference sequence). This CDR3 region has 14 residues. The CDR3, as DNA: TGTGCCAGCAGCCAACAGGGAGAGACCGGGGAGCTGTTTTTT. Its protein is CASSQQGETGELFF.

In this sample, this clonotype turned up a few times. This sequence joins TRBV10-2 and TRBJ2-1, with D perhaps given as TRBD1 or TRBD2 (7 bases each). Per germline, CDR1 WSHSY and CDR2 SAAADI. This CDR3 has 14 amino acids. V lost 8 bases and J 9 bases, leaving 20 bases between the germline ends. The CDR3 DNA reads TGCGCCAGCTTTAGGGACAGCGGGAAGGGTGAGCAGTTCTTC. It specifies CASFRDSGKGEQFF.

This chain connects TRBV4-1 to TRBJ1-4, with a tentative D call TRBD1 (6 bases). Trimming shortened V by 1 base and J by 0 bases, and 9 bases separated the two germline ends. The CDR3 totals 16 residues. Germline V lookup: CDR1 MGHRA, CDR2 YSYEKL. The CDR3 bases are TGCGCCAGCAGCCAAGTCGGACAGTCAACTAATGAAAAACTGTTTTTT. Its translation: CASSQVGQSTNEKLFF.

The chain is built from TRBV7-3 and TRBJ2-5, with unresolved D. Germline CDR1 reads SGHTA; CDR2 reads FQGTGA. This CDR3 comprises 13 residues. V was cut by 4 bases and J by 5 bases, with 11 bases left in between. This CDR3 is CASSYGPLETQYF. The CDR3 bases are TGTGCCAGCAGCTACGGGCCCCTTGAGACCCAGTACTTC.